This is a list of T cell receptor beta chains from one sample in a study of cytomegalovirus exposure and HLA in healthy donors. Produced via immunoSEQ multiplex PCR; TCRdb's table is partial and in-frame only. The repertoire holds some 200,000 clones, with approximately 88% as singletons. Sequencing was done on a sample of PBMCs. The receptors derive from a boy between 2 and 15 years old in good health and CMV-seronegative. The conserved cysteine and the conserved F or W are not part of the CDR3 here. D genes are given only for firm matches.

ASSLPSYEQY TRBV28 .
ASSQAFTGSSYEQY TRBV4-1 .
ASSLDFPGSPLH TRBV5-1 .
SSSGGRTGAEKLF TRBV7-9 TRBD1
ASSLASGGANEQF TRBV7-6 TRBD2
ASSSSLYEQY TRBV5-6 .
ASTPRRSGETQY TRBV10-1 .
ASSEAWTGGTGELF TRBV6-1 TRBD1
ASSTGTYNEQF TRBV7-6 .
ASSTDSREKLF TRBV18 .
ASRVQGYEQY TRBV28 .
ASSLSIGRRGNVYEQY TRBV27 TRBD2
AWRGISGNTIY TRBV30 .
ASSTRQGAYGYT TRBV19 TRBD1
SAVTGSTGELF TRBV29-1 .
ASSLLGTSELYNEQF TRBV7-6 TRBD2
ASSWTSGAPGETQY TRBV7-2 TRBD2
ASSGGVTAAQETQY TRBV18 TRBD2
ASSFRLAGANEQF TRBV7-3 TRBD2
ASSLAGQAF TRBV5-6 .